What follows describes a single T cell receptor (beta chain). What it binds is unknown. This entry is derived from a study of T cell responses to AZD1222 COVID-19 vaccine. Findings of the study overall: Repertoire samples came only from after the peak T cell response. Breadth and depth of Spike-specific TCRs rose after two AZD1222 doses.

Clones were read by immunoSEQ multiplex PCR, and TCRdb kept only the in-frame ones, dropping some. The sample holds 90,000 to 100,000 clones, about 81% seen once. Second-dose intervals near 4 or 12 weeks were combined. The V end was cut by 1 base, the J end by 5 bases, with 1 base between. Germline V gene lookup returns CDR1 SGHNT and CDR2 YENEEA. This CDR3 has 11 residues. The TCR was taken from an adult who received the AZD1222 COVID-19 vaccine. This sample comprised peripheral blood, obtained 28 days after the second AZD1222 dose. The V call is TRBV11-3, the J call TRBJ2-3; D call uncertain. CDR3 sequence: CASSLGDTQYF. DNA of the CDR3: TGTGCCAGCAGCTTAGGAGATACGCAGTATTTT.